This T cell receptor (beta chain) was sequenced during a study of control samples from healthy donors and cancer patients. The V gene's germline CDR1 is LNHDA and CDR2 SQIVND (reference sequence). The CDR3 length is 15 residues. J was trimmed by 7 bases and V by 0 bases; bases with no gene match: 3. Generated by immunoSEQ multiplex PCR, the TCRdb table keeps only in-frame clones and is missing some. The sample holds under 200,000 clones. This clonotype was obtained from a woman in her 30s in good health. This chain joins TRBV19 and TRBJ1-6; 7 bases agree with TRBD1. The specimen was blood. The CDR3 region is CASSIEGQMNSPLHF. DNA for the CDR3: TGTGCCAGTAGTATAGAGGGACAGATGAATTCACCCCTCCACTTT.